The 28 T cell receptor beta chains below come from one sample, sequenced in a study of blood T cell repertoires in COVID-19. Method: immunoSEQ multiplex PCR; TCRdb's copy keeps in-frame clones and lacks some. The sample yields roughly 87,000 clones, around 86% seen once. The sequenced sample was peripheral blood. The receptors come from a man between 40 and 49 years old with acute or convalescent COVID-19.

The chain employs TRBV6-2 or TRBV6-3 and TRBJ1-1; 9 bases agree with TRBD1. V lost 2 bases, J lost 2 bases, and 12 bases stayed unmatched. The CDR3 spans 18 residues. Germline V gene data show CDR1 as MNHEY and CDR2 as SVGEGT. In DNA, the CDR3 is TGTGCCAGCAGTTACACACCCGGGACAGGGACCCTCAACACTGAAGCTTTCTTT. Encoded protein: CASSYTPGTGTLNTEAFF.

This chain uses TRBV3-1 (or the pseudogene TRBV3-2) with TRBJ2-1, with 8 nucleotides matching TRBD2. The CDR3 is made up of 14 amino acids. Germline CDR1 and CDR2: LGHDT and YNNKEL (reference sequence). Trimming cost V 3 bases and J 4 bases; bases outside gene matches: 2. DNA of the CDR3: TGTGCCAGCAGCCATCGGGGGGGGTACAATGAGCAGTTCTTC. Protein sequence: CASSHRGGYNEQFF.

V and J are TRBV7-2 and TRBJ2-5; D ambiguous. The CDR3 is 12 amino acids. Germline loops: CDR1 SGHTA, CDR2 FQGNSA. V shed 5 bases and J shed 5 bases, with 9 bases lying between them. The CDR3 spells CASSRPMETQYF. The CDR3 nucleotides are TGTGCCAGCAGCCGCCCTATGGAGACCCAGTACTTC.

The J gene is TRBJ1-1, the V gene TRBV6-5; D ambiguous. This CDR3 is built from 14 residues. Trimming removed 6 bases from V and 6 bases from J, with 17 bases in between. Germline CDR1 is MNHEY and CDR2 is SVGAGI. CDR3 residues: CASRSPLVVAEAFF. In DNA form, the CDR3 reads TGTGCCAGCAGGTCCCCTCTTGTAGTGGCTGAAGCTTTCTTT.

J is TRBJ1-1 and V is TRBV12-3 or TRBV12-4, with D hard to call. This CDR3 is built from 13 residues. V was trimmed by 1 base and J by 11 bases, leaving 14 bases between them. The DNA for the CDR3 is TGTGCCAGCAGTTTAGTGGAACATAGGAGGGCTTTCTTT. Translating it yields CASSLVEHRRAFF.

The V call is TRBV5-1, the J call TRBJ1-5; the D is unclear. Germline values: CDR1 SGHRS, CDR2 YFSETQ. The CDR3 spans 13 residues. Trimming removed 2 bases at V and 5 bases at J, with 8 bases between. CDR3 nucleotides: TGCGCCAGCAGCTTTGGAGGGTATCAGCCCCAGCATTTT. It is translated as CASSFGGYQPQHF.

The chain carries TRBV11-2 and TRBJ2-7, with 8 bases aligning to TRBD1. CDR1 and CDR2 (germline): SGHAT, FQNNGV. CDR3 length equals 17 residues. Trimming took 5 bases from V and 0 from J; bases not matched to a gene: 12. CDR3 coding DNA: TGTGCCAGCAGCGCAATCAACAGGGGGGCTAGCTCCTACGAGCAGTACTTC. Its translation: CASSAINRGASSYEQYF.

The rearrangement links TRBV12-3 or TRBV12-4 to TRBJ1-1; possibly TRBD1 for D (5 bases). The V gene lost 5 bases and the J gene lost 8 bases, with 9 bases spanning the gap. The CDR3 runs 11 residues. This chain's CDR3 is CASSARVEAFF. The CDR3 DNA is TGTGCCAGCAGTGCCAGGGTGGAAGCTTTCTTT.

This clone was counted a few times. J is TRBJ2-7 and V is TRBV6-5, with D possibly TRBD2 on 5 matching bases. CDR3 length: 14 residues. Germline V gene lookup returns CDR1 MNHEY and CDR2 SVGAGI. The V end was cut by 7 bases, the J end by 3 bases, with 16 bases between. CDR3: CASKVGEQNYEQYF. The CDR3, as DNA: TGTGCCAGCAAAGTGGGAGAACAGAACTACGAGCAGTACTTC.

V gene TRBV6-6 combines with J gene TRBJ1-5, with 10 positions matching TRBD1. Trimming took 2 bases from V and 6 from J; bases not matched to a gene: 7. CDR3 length: 16 residues. Per the germline V gene, CDR1 is MNHNY and CDR2 is SVGAGI (reference sequence). CDR3 nucleotide sequence: TGTGCCAGCAGTTACCTCGGGACAGGGGTCGGTCAGCCCCAGCATTTT. It yields the protein CASSYLGTGVGQPQHF.

This chain links TRBV29-1 with TRBJ2-5; either TRBD1 or TRBD2 may fit D (5 bases each). The CDR3 has 12 amino acids. The V end lost 7 bases, the J end lost 1 base, and 10 bases lay between the germline ends. The germline gives CDR1 SQVTM, CDR2 ANQGSEA. The CDR3 DNA follows: TGCAGCGGGGGGAACTTCCAAGAGACCCAGTACTTC. Amino acids: CSGGNFQETQYF.

The chain employs TRBV7-9 and TRBJ1-5, with TRBD1 matching over 9 bases. V shed 3 bases and J 4 bases; nucleotides not matched to a gene: 10. Looked up from germline, CDR1 is SEHNR and CDR2 is FQNEAQ (reference sequence). This CDR3 contains 17 residues. CDR3 amino acids: CASSFALQGAGNQPQHF. Here the CDR3 DNA reads TGTGCCAGCAGCTTCGCCTTACAGGGGGCCGGGAATCAGCCCCAGCATTTT.

V is TRBV7-3 and J is TRBJ1-1; D not resolved. The germline V and J ends were trimmed by 4 bases and 1 base, with 7 bases remaining between them. There are 13 residues in the CDR3. Germline V gene sequence: CDR1 SGHTA, CDR2 FQGTGA. CDR3 amino acids: CASSSQRNTEAFF. CDR3 sequence (DNA): TGTGCCAGCAGCTCTCAGCGGAACACTGAAGCTTTCTTT.

The chain joins TRBV12-3 or TRBV12-4 to TRBJ1-5; D is unresolved. The CDR3 runs to 12 residues. V dropped 4 bases and J dropped 5 bases, with 6 bases sitting between them. The CDR3 DNA reads TGTGCCAGCAGTTACTCGCATCAGCCCCAGCATTTT. It translates to CASSYSHQPQHF.

This sequence joins TRBV30 and TRBJ1-2; TRBD1 is a possible D gene (6 bases). The CDR3 totals 12 residues. V was shortened by 1 base and J by 7 bases, with 10 bases between the two germline ends. Germline V gene data show CDR1 as GTSNPN and CDR2 as SVGIG (reference sequence). The CDR3 reads CAWSAGVGGYTF. The CDR3, as DNA: TGTGCCTGGAGTGCAGGGGTAGGTGGCTACACCTTC.

The V call is TRBV2, the J call TRBJ2-7; tentatively, D is TRBD2 (6 bases). V shed 3 bases and J shed 0 bases, with 18 bases lying between them. The CDR3 extends over 17 amino acids. Germline V gives CDR1 SNHLY, CDR2 FYNNEI. The CDR3 bases are TGTGCCAGCAGTGATAGGGGACTCCGAACGAACTCCTACGAGCAGTACTTC. Amino acid sequence: CASSDRGLRTNSYEQYF.

The chain is built from TRBV4-1 and TRBJ2-5, with D possibly matching TRBD1 (6 bases). Trimming left V 1 base short and J 3 bases short, with 12 bases between. Germline values: CDR1 MGHRA, CDR2 YSYEKL. This CDR3 comprises 15 residues. The CDR3 coding sequence is TGCGCCAGCAGCCAAGTTGAACAGGGAGAAGAGACCCAGTACTTC. Translating it yields CASSQVEQGEETQYF.

The chain uses TRBV7-9 and TRBJ1-1, with 7 nucleotides matching TRBD1. The CDR3 totals 13 residues. Germline-derived CDR1 and CDR2 are SEHNR and FQNEAQ (reference sequence). The V and J ends lost 5 bases and 11 bases, in that order; junction bases with no gene match: 11. In DNA, the CDR3 is TGTGCCAGCAGCCCCGGGACAGAGGTGGCGGCTTTCTTT. Its protein is CASSPGTEVAAFF.

The V and J genes are TRBV30 and TRBJ2-7; D might be TRBD2 (6 bases). Germline values: CDR1 GTSNPN, CDR2 SVGIG (reference sequence). The germline V and J ends were trimmed by 5 bases and 2 bases, with 13 bases remaining between them. CDR3 length: 13 residues. CDR3 sequence reads: CAWSSGRTYEQYF. CDR3 bases: TGTGCCTGGTCCTCAGGGAGGACCTACGAGCAGTACTTC. Complete variable domain (other parts from reference TRBV30 and TRBJ2-7): SQTIHQWPATLVQPVGSPLSLECTVEGTSNPNLYWYRQAAGRGLQLLFYSVGIGQISSEVPQNLSASRPQDRQFILSSKKLLLSDSGFYLCAWSSGRTYEQYFGPGTRLTVT.

The chain uses TRBV14 and TRBJ2-7; D is possibly TRBD1 (5 bases). CDR1 and CDR2 from the germline V gene are SGHDN and FVKESK. The V end was cut by 3 bases, the J end by 3 bases, with 6 bases between. The CDR3 is 12 amino acids. The CDR3 loop reads CASSHDSYEQYF. The CDR3 coding sequence is TGTGCCAGCAGCCACGACAGCTACGAGCAGTACTTC.

V and J are TRBV3-1 (or the pseudogene TRBV3-2) and TRBJ2-1, with TRBD2 matching over 13 bases. The ends lost 3 bases at V and 7 bases at J; junction bases unmatched: 0. There are 14 residues in the CDR3. Germline CDR1 and CDR2: LGHDT and YNNKEL (reference sequence). CDR3 residues: CASSQGLAGNEQFF. In nucleotides, the CDR3 is TGTGCCAGCAGCCAGGGACTAGCGGGGAATGAGCAGTTCTTC.

The chain links TRBV18 to TRBJ1-4; 10 nucleotides match TRBD1. CDR3 length: 16 residues. Trimming cost V 4 bases and J 0 bases; bases outside gene matches: 2. CDR1 KGHSH and CDR2 LQKENI come from the germline V gene. CDR3 sequence (DNA): TGTGCCAGCTCACTGGGACAGGGGACAACTAATGAAAAACTGTTTTTT. This translates into CASSLGQGTTNEKLFF.

The chain combines TRBV4-2 with TRBJ2-7, with D possibly being TRBD1 (5 bases). CDR3 length: 19 residues. Germline V CDR1 and CDR2: LGHNA, YNFKEQ. V lost 1 base to trimming and J lost 2 bases, with 24 bases between them. The CDR3 is CASSQGRFGQPRSTYEQYF. The CDR3 bases are TGTGCCAGCAGCCAAGGGAGATTTGGACAACCTCGCTCGACCTACGAGCAGTACTTC.

The sample holds a few counts of this clone. The chain employs TRBV6-1 and TRBJ1-2; D unclear. CDR1 and CDR2 from the germline V gene are MNHNS and SASEGT. The CDR3 covers 13 residues. V gave up 0 bases and J gave up 4 bases, with 6 bases separating them. The CDR3 reads CASSEASPYGYTF. CDR3 nucleotide sequence: TGTGCCAGCAGTGAAGCTAGCCCCTATGGCTACACCTTC.

The chain links TRBV19 to TRBJ1-1; D gene unclear. V shed 5 bases and J shed 1 base, with 8 bases lying between them. This CDR3 is 13 amino acids long. Germline CDR1 and CDR2: LNHDA and SQIVND (reference sequence). CDR3 nucleotide sequence: TGTGCCAGTAGTCAGACACCGAACACTGAAGCTTTCTTT. It translates to CASSQTPNTEAFF.

The chain links TRBV6-5 to TRBJ2-7; D possibly corresponds to TRBD1 (5 bases). V was trimmed by 6 bases and J by 0 bases, leaving 12 bases between them. This CDR3 contains 14 residues. Germline V gene lookup returns CDR1 MNHEY and CDR2 SVGAGI. CDR3 sequence: CASRDSSPSYEQYF. In DNA, the CDR3 is TGTGCCAGCAGAGACAGCTCTCCCTCCTACGAGCAGTACTTC.

This chain joins TRBV11-3 and TRBJ2-3; TRBD2 might be the D (5 bases). Germline V gene lookup returns CDR1 SGHNT and CDR2 YENEEA. V gave up 0 bases and J gave up 6 bases, with 10 bases separating them. The CDR3 sequence is 14 residues long. The CDR3 is CASSLDGGTDTQYF. The CDR3 nucleotides read TGTGCCAGCAGCTTAGATGGAGGAACCGATACGCAGTATTTT. Combining the CDR3 with reference TRBV11-3 and TRBJ2-3 gives the whole variable domain EAGVVQSPRYKIIEKKQPVAFWCNPISGHNTLYWYLQNLGQGPELLIRYENEEAVDDSQLPKDRFSAERLKGVDSTLKIQPAELGDSAVYLCASSLDGGTDTQYFGPGTRLTVL.

The chain has TRBV7-2 and TRBJ2-2; unclear D gene. V was shortened by 0 bases and J by 4 bases, with 12 bases between the two germline ends. This CDR3 contains 16 residues. The germline V gene encodes CDR1 SGHTA and CDR2 FQGNSA. CDR3 amino acids: CASSLAARSVTGELFF. The CDR3 region has the DNA TGTGCCAGCAGCTTAGCGGCCCGAAGTGTCACCGGGGAGCTGTTTTTT.